This TCR beta chain was sequenced in a study of blood T cell repertoires in COVID-19. Study background: Both acute and convalescent COVID-19 samples were obtained from the United States, Italy and Spain. Sample material is recorded as cDNA or gDNA derived from T cells, B-cell-depleted T cells, or PBMCs.

Methods used by the authors: From reference gene primer amplification, estimates of nucleated cell counts were derived. Using immunoSEQ multiplex PCR, the repertoire was profiled, and TCRdb retains in-frame clones only, with some absent. V and J calls and clone size come straight from that table; D and trimming were deduced from the DNA. The sample comprises 200,000 to 250,000 clones, roughly four fifths of which are singletons, and less than 8% rests with the top ten. Germline V gene sequence: CDR1 MNHEY, CDR2 SMNVEV (reference sequence). The CDR3 has 15 residues. The V and J ends lost 5 bases and 8 bases, in that order; junction bases with no gene match: 12.

V is TRBV27 and J is TRBJ1-1, with 9 bases matching TRBD1. What was sequenced was peripheral blood. The clonotype originates from a woman between 50 and 59 years old with acute or convalescent COVID-19. CDR3 residues: CASSPRTGTGKEAFF. In DNA, the CDR3 is TGTGCCAGCAGTCCCCGGACCGGGACAGGGAAAGAAGCTTTCTTT.